The source of this TCR beta chain is a study of vaccination and CD4 T cells after COVID-19. At the level of the study: The peptides that stimulated the cells were overlapping spike peptides from SARS-CoV-2, HCoV-NL63, HCoV-OC43 and HCoV-229E. Points from the study as a whole: The authors identified 304 of 307 vaccine-specific clones in convalescent patients as spike mono-reactive.

Indicated treatment: roughly nine-day PBMC culture with coronavirus spike peptide pools or control peptides (ViraFEST assay). Prior to the COVID-19 pandemic (2011-2018), the unexposed donor's CD4+ T cells were collected. An Oncomine TCR Beta short-read assay was used to sequence the DNA from cultured CD4+ T cells. TCRdb reprocessed the PCR reads with MiXCR, giving one entry per CDR3 protein. The sample has some 7,600 distinct CDR3 sequences; around 40% are singletons. On this clonotype: No antigen is known for it.

Germline loops: CDR1 SNHLY, CDR2 FYNNEI. V was clipped by 10 bases and J by 6 bases, with 22 bases between them. This CDR3 is 14 amino acids long. The receptor's source is a human donor in good health. J is TRBJ2-7 and V is TRBV2; possibly TRBD2 for D (6 bases). What was sequenced was CD4+ T cells from blood, cultured in vitro. As DNA, the CDR3 is TGTGCCACGGTGGAGGGACGGGGCTTCGTCGAGCAGTACTTC. This sequence encodes CATVEGRGFVEQYF.